This TCR beta chain was observed in a study of blood T cells in healthy people across ages. A J-beta primer mix and a sample-barcoded 5' primer were used in a second PCR of about 7 to 11 cycles. TCRdb independently ran MiXCR on the 5' RACE reads; one entry per CDR3 protein. The sample holds 1.8 million or so distinct CDR3 sequences, about two fifths seen once. The J segment lost 2 bases and the V segment lost 4 bases, leaving 8 bases of the junction unmatched. This CDR3 is 17 amino acids long. The germline V gene has CDR1 LGHNA and CDR2 YNFKEQ. General study results and limits: Strongly correlated with naive T cell percentage was TCR beta diversity.

This clonotype was observed at least ten times. The target antigen is unknown. The chain carries TRBV4-2 and TRBJ2-7, with 13 bases fitting TRBD2. The sequenced material came from blood. The receptor's source is a human donor in good health. The CDR3 DNA follows: TGTGCCAGCAGCCGCCCGCCCGGGACTAGCGGGGCCTACGAGCAGTACTTC. Residues: CASSRPPGTSGAYEQYF.